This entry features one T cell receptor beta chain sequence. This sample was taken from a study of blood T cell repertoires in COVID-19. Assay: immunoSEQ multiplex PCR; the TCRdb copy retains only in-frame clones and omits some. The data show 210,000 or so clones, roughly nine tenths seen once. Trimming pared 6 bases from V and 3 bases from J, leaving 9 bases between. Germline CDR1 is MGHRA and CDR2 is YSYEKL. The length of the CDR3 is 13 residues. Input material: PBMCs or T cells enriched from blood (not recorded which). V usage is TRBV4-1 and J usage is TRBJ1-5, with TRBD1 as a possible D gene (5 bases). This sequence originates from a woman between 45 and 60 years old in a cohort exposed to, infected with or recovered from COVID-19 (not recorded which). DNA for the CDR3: TGCGCCAGCAGAAGGGACTACAATCAGCCCCAGCATTTT. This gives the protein CASRRDYNQPQHF.